Shown below are 25 T cell receptor beta chains from a single sample sequenced in a study of CD8 T cells in Susac syndrome. RNA, at about 0.5 to 1 ug, was reverse transcribed with random hexamers. A single record per CDR3 protein comes from TCRdb applying MiXCR to the immunoSEQ multiplex PCR reads. The sample contains over 150,000 distinct CDR3 sequences, 95% to 97% of which appear only once. Sequences were obtained from CD4+ T cells from PBMCs. These receptors were taken from a human donor with Susac syndrome.

This chain connects TRBV23-1 to TRBJ2-1; tentative D call: TRBD1 (5 bases). TRBV23-1 belongs to the ORF category, with a function that is uncertain. V was pared by 0 bases and J by 9 bases, with 6 bases between. This CDR3 has 12 amino acids. CDR3 DNA: TGCGCCAGCAGTCAATCAAGGGGTGAGCAGTTCTTC. The encoded protein is CASSQSRGEQFF.

In its sample, this clonotype was seen once. The J gene is TRBJ2-3, the V gene TRBV15, with TRBD2 matching 8 bases. This CDR3 has 14 amino acids. The J segment lost 6 bases and the V segment lost 4 bases, leaving 6 bases of the junction unmatched. Germline CDR1 is LNHNV and CDR2 is YYDKDF (reference sequence). The CDR3 DNA sequence: TGTGCCACCAGCAAGGGACTAGTTGCCGATACGCAGTATTTT. It is translated as CATSKGLVADTQYF. The full variable domain, its missing parts supplied by reference TRBV15 and TRBJ2-3, is DAMVIQNPRYQVTQFGKPVTLSCSQTLNHNVMYWYQQKSSQAPKLLFHYYDKDFNNEADTPDNFQSRRPNTSFCFLDIRSPGLGDTAMYLCATSKGLVADTQYFGPGTRLTVL.

The gene calls are TRBV9 and TRBJ1-6; no clear D. V was pared by 3 bases and J by 5 bases, with 6 bases between. Germline assignment: CDR1 SGDLS and CDR2 YYNGEE. The CDR3 runs to 13 residues. The chain's CDR3 is CASSDGHNSPLHF. The DNA of the CDR3 is TGTGCCAGCAGCGACGGGCATAATTCACCCCTCCACTTT.

The gene calls are TRBV4-3 and TRBJ2-5; either TRBD1 or TRBD2 may fit D (5 bases each). Trimming stripped 0 bases from V and 1 base from J, with 12 bases between. The germline V gene encodes CDR1 LGHNA and CDR2 YSLEER. The CDR3 has 16 residues. The CDR3 nucleotides read TGCGCCAGCAGCCAAGAAACGGGGCGGGCCCAAGAGACCCAGTACTTC. It encodes CASSQETGRAQETQYF.

The chain has TRBV25-1 and TRBJ2-5; the D gene is possibly TRBD2 (6 bases). The germline V and J ends were trimmed by 3 bases and 0 bases, with 11 bases remaining between them. Germline V gene sequence: CDR1 MGHDK, CDR2 SYGVNS. The CDR3 consists of 15 residues. The CDR3 sequence is CASSDSTSNQETQYF. CDR3 bases: TGTGCCAGCAGTGACTCAACTAGCAACCAAGAGACCCAGTACTTC. The whole variable domain, filled in from reference TRBV25-1 and TRBJ2-5, reads EADIYQTPRYLVIGTGKKITLECSQTMGHDKMYWYQQDPGMELHLIHYSYGVNSTEKGDLSSESTVSRIRTEHFPLTLESARPSHTSQYLCASSDSTSNQETQYFGPGTRLLVL.

This clonotype was counted a single time. The V call is TRBV6-5, the J call TRBJ1-5, with TRBD1 matching 7 bases. Per germline, CDR1 MNHEY and CDR2 SVGAGI. The CDR3 loop spans 15 amino acids. Losses at the gene ends were 6 bases for V and 8 bases for J; bases not matched to a gene: 13. CDR3 amino acids: CASSRKQGSQEPQHF. CDR3 DNA sequence: TGTGCCAGCAGCCGCAAACAGGGGAGCCAAGAGCCCCAGCATTTT.

The rearrangement joins TRBV7-3 to TRBJ2-3, with D maybe TRBD2 (7 bases). The germline V gene has CDR1 SGHTA and CDR2 FQGTGA. V was shortened by 1 base and J by 4 bases, with 18 bases between the two germline ends. The CDR3 runs 17 residues. The CDR3 region is CASSLMSRGAVSDTQYF. The CDR3 nucleotides read TGTGCCAGCAGCTTAATGTCTCGGGGGGCGGTCTCAGATACGCAGTATTTT. Full variable domain (outside the CDR3, taken from reference TRBV7-3 and TRBJ2-3): GAGVSQTPSNKVTEKGKYVELRCDPISGHTALYWYRQSLGQGPEFLIYFQGTGAADDSGLPNDRFFAVRPEGSVSTLKIQRTERGDSAVYLCASSLMSRGAVSDTQYFGPGTRLTVL.

This clonotype was recorded once. The chain links TRBV20-1 to TRBJ2-5; D remains unclear. Germline lookup yields CDR1 DFQATT and CDR2 SNEGSKA (reference sequence). V lost 1 base, J lost 0 bases, and 12 bases lay in between. This CDR3 has 15 amino acids. Here the CDR3 DNA reads TGCAGTGCTAGAGTTTTCGGCCCGCACCAAGAGACCCAGTACTTC. This encodes CSARVFGPHQETQYF.

This clonotype was detected once. This rearrangement joins TRBV28 to TRBJ2-7, with D perhaps TRBD1 (5 bases). From germline, CDR1 is MDHEN and CDR2 SYDVKM. The CDR3 runs to 12 residues. Between the trimmed V and J ends, which lost 3 bases and 5 bases, there was a span of 8 bases. The CDR3 DNA sequence: TGTGCCAGCAGTTTCGGCAGGGACGAGCAGTACGTC. Translating gives CASSFGRDEQYV.

This clonotype was observed a single time. This chain uses TRBV28 with TRBJ2-4; TRBD1 aligns across 7 bases. CDR1 MDHEN and CDR2 SYDVKM come from the germline V gene. This CDR3 spans 15 amino acids. V lost 6 bases, J lost 11 bases, and 16 bases stayed unmatched. In DNA form, the CDR3 reads TGTGCCAGCAGCTCTGGACAGGTGGGGTTTCGGGTTCAGTACTTC. It translates to CASSSGQVGFRVQYF.

The J gene is TRBJ1-5, the V gene TRBV20-1; D remains ambiguous. Germline V gene lookup returns CDR1 DFQATT and CDR2 SNEGSKA (reference sequence). Trimming took off 6 bases at V and 4 bases at J, with 13 bases between the two ends. This CDR3 comprises 13 residues. The CDR3 region has the DNA TGCAGTGCCTCGGTGGGTGAGAATCAGCCCCAGCATTTT. As protein: CSASVGENQPQHF.

The V call is TRBV29-1, the J call TRBJ2-6; 7 bases align to TRBD1. With V trimmed by 6 bases and J by 0 bases, 8 bases remained unmatched. The CDR3 length is 16 residues. The germline gives CDR1 SQVTM, CDR2 ANQGSEA. CDR3 bases: TGCAGCGTAACACAGGGGAAGCACTCTGGGGCCAACGTCCTGACTTTC. Protein product: CSVTQGKHSGANVLTF.

This clonotype was found once. The chain links TRBV5-1 to TRBJ2-7; 9 bases fit TRBD2. This CDR3 contains 16 residues. Germline CDR1 is SGHRS and CDR2 is YFSETQ. Losses at the gene ends were 0 bases for V and 5 bases for J; bases not matched to a gene: 9. The CDR3 reads CASSLAVVAGANEQYF. DNA of the CDR3: TGCGCCAGCAGCTTGGCCGTGGTAGCGGGAGCGAACGAGCAGTACTTC.

The V call is TRBV28, the J call TRBJ2-2, with D unclear. In germline, CDR1 is MDHEN, CDR2 SYDVKM. Between the trimmed V and J ends, which lost 7 bases and 2 bases, there was a span of 14 bases. The CDR3 extends over 15 amino acids. The DNA of the CDR3 is TGTGCCAGCACCCTCGGGCGGCTCAACACCGGGGAGCTGTTTTTT. It encodes CASTLGRLNTGELFF.

V and J are TRBV7-6 and TRBJ2-5, with D perhaps matching TRBD1 (7 bases). CDR3 length: 15 amino acids. Germline V gives CDR1 SGHVS, CDR2 FNYEAQ. Trimming shortened V by 4 bases and J by 1 base, and 13 bases separated the two germline ends. CDR3 amino acids: CASSSYRGGQETQYF. As DNA, the CDR3 is TGTGCCAGCAGCTCCTACAGGGGAGGCCAAGAGACCCAGTACTTC.

CDR3 loop: CASTGTGKAKNIQYF. The CDR3 DNA reads TGTGCCAGCACCGGGACAGGGAAAGCCAAAAACATTCAGTACTTC. This chain uses TRBV12-3 or TRBV12-4 with TRBJ2-4; 9 nucleotides agree with TRBD1. The CDR3 is 15 residues long. V dropped 7 bases and J dropped 0; count of bases not matched to a gene: 4.

The chain combines TRBV12-3 or TRBV12-4 with TRBJ2-1, with TRBD2 as a possible D gene (6 bases). The length of the CDR3 is 18 residues. The germline V and J ends were trimmed by 7 bases and 6 bases, with 28 bases remaining between them. The chain's CDR3 is CASITAGGVSGVVNEQFF. CDR3 DNA sequence: TGTGCCAGCATCACGGCTGGTGGGGTTAGCGGTGTAGTCAATGAGCAGTTCTTC.

This sequence joins TRBV5-4 and TRBJ2-5; possible D gene TRBD2, 6 bases. The germline gives CDR1 SGHNT, CDR2 YYREEE (reference sequence). The CDR3 runs 17 residues. V lost 3 bases, J lost 5 bases, and 23 bases lay in between. The CDR3 DNA is TGTGCCAGCAGCTCGGGGGTCCAGCGGCACTCAGAGGAGACCCAGTACTTC. Its translation is CASSSGVQRHSEETQYF.

This chain uses TRBV30 with TRBJ2-3; TRBD2 matches at 8 bases. J gave up 1 base and V 6 bases, and 6 bases lay outside the gene matches. Germline V gene lookup returns CDR1 GTSNPN and CDR2 SVGIG (reference sequence). This CDR3 has 14 residues. CDR3 sequence: CACSPAGGTDTQYF. The CDR3 nucleotides read TGTGCCTGCTCGCCAGCGGGAGGCACAGATACGCAGTATTTT.

The chain carries TRBV24-1 and TRBJ2-1; 12 nucleotides agree with TRBD2. CDR1 is KGHDR, CDR2 SFDVKD, per germline. J lost 9 bases, V lost 4 bases, and 9 bases had no gene match. The CDR3 is made up of 16 amino acids. In DNA form, the CDR3 reads TGTGCCACCAGTGAGCCCGGACTAGCGGGGACTGGTGAGCAGTTCTTC. As protein: CATSEPGLAGTGEQFF.

This chain joins TRBV9 and TRBJ2-5, with 8 bases lining up with TRBD1. The CDR3 loop spans 14 amino acids. Germline CDR1 is SGDLS and CDR2 is YYNGEE. J gave up 4 bases and V 2 bases, and 4 bases lay outside the gene matches. The CDR3 DNA follows: TGTGCCAGCAGCGTGATGGACAGGGTAGAGACCCAGTACTTC. Translating gives CASSVMDRVETQYF.

This chain connects TRBV20-1 to TRBJ1-5, with 8 bases aligning to TRBD1. Germline CDR1 reads DFQATT; CDR2 reads SNEGSKA (reference sequence). The CDR3 sequence is 14 residues long. V lost 5 bases and J lost 2; bases outside the gene matches: 5. CDR3 region: CSAQDRVGNQPQHF. CDR3 coding DNA: TGCAGTGCTCAGGACAGGGTCGGCAATCAGCCCCAGCATTTT.

This rearrangement joins TRBV28 to TRBJ1-1, with D possibly TRBD1 on 6 matching bases. The germline V and J ends were trimmed by 8 bases and 3 bases, with 10 bases remaining between them. The germline V gene encodes CDR1 MDHEN and CDR2 SYDVKM. The CDR3 contains 12 residues. As DNA, the CDR3 is TGTGCCAGCGCCGAGGGGGACACTGAAGCTTTCTTT. Its protein product is CASAEGDTEAFF.

The J gene is TRBJ2-7, the V gene TRBV4-2; 8 bases fit TRBD2. The germline CDR1 and CDR2 sequences are LGHNA and YNFKEQ. The CDR3 runs to 15 residues. V dropped 0 bases and J dropped 2; count of bases not matched to a gene: 3. CDR3 sequence reads: CASSQEASGPYEQYV. CDR3 sequence (DNA): TGTGCCAGCAGCCAAGAAGCTAGCGGGCCCTACGAGCAGTACGTC.

The chain links TRBV4-1 to TRBJ2-2; 11 bases are shared with TRBD2. CDR3 length: 17 residues. From germline, CDR1 is MGHRA and CDR2 YSYEKL. J was trimmed by 9 bases and V by 2 bases; bases with no gene match: 11. The CDR3 reads CASSQSIAGGAIWELFF. The DNA of the CDR3 is TGCGCCAGCAGCCAATCAATAGCGGGGGGGGCTATTTGGGAGCTGTTTTTT.